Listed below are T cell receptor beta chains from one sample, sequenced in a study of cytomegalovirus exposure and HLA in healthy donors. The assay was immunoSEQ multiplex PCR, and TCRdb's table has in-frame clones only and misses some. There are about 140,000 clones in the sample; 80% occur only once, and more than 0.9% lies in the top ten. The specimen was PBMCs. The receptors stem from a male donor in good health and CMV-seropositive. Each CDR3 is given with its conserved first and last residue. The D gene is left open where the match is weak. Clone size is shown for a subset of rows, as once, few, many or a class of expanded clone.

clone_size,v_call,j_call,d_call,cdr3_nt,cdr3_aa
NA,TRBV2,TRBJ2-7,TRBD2,TGTGCCACCGTGTCGGGAGGTTACGAGCAGTACTTC,CATVSGGYEQYF
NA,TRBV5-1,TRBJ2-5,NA,TGCGCCAGTACCCTCTCCGCGGGCAACCAAGAGACCCAGTACTTC,CASTLSAGNQETQYF
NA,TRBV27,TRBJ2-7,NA,TGTGCCAGCAGTGCCCCGGACAGCCAATACGAGCAGTACTTC,CASSAPDSQYEQYF
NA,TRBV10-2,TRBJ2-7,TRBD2,TGCGCCAGCACCTATAGCGGGGACGAGCAGTACTTC,CASTYSGDEQYF
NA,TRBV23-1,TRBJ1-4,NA,TGCGCCAGCAGCCCCCCTCCCGTCGCGTATGAAAAACTGTTTTTT,CASSPPPVAYEKLFF
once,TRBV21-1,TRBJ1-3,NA,NA,CASSKVAPGNTIYF
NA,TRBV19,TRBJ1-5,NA,TGTGCCAGCGAGACAGAAATTAGCAATCAGCCCCAGCATTTT,CASETEISNQPQHF
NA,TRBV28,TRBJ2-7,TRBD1,TGTGCCAGCAGTCAGACAGGGAACTACGAGCAGTACTTC,CASSQTGNYEQYF
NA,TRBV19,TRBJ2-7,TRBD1,TGTGCCAGTAGTCAACAACCGGGACAGGGTTCTGACGAGCAGTACTTC,CASSQQPGQGSDEQYF
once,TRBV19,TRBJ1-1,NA,TGTGCCAGTAGTTCTCGGACGGACTCGAGAACTGAAGCTTTCTTT,CASSSRTDSRTEAFF
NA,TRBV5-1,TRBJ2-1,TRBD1,TGCGCCAGCAGTTTTAGGACAGGGGGGACCTACAATGAGCAGTTCTTC,CASSFRTGGTYNEQFF
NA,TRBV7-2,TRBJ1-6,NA,TGTGCCAGCAGCGGATTTCCTAGGACACGGCGGAATTCACCCCTCCACTTT,CASSGFPRTRRNSPLHF
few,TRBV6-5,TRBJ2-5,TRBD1,TGTGCCAGCTCGGAGAGGGGGCGAGAGACCCAGTACTTC,CASSERGRETQYF
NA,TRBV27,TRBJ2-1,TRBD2,TGTGCCAGCAGTCCAGGACTAGCGTCACCGAGCCCCTACAATGAGCAGTTCTTC,CASSPGLASPSPYNEQFF
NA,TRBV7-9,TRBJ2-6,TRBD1,TGTGCCAGCAGCCCAGTCACAGGGGCGCCGAGGTCTGGGGCCAACGTCCTGACTTTC,CASSPVTGAPRSGANVLTF
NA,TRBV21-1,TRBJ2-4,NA,TGTGCCAGCAGCTGGAGTGGGACAGGGTTGAACATTCAGTACTTC,CASSWSGTGLNIQYF
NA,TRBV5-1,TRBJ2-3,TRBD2,TGCGCCAGCAGCGGGGGGACTAGCGGGACGACTAGCACAGATACGCAGTATTTT,CASSGGTSGTTSTDTQYF
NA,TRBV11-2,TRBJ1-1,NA,TGTGCCAGCAGCTTAGCGCAGGGCGCGGCTTTCTTT,CASSLAQGAAFF
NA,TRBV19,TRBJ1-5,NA,TGTGCCAGTAGTATTGGCAGGGTGAGCAATCAGCCCCAGCATTTT,CASSIGRVSNQPQHF
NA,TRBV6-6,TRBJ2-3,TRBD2,TGTGCCAGTTGCGGCGGGGGGCCAGATACGCAGTATTTT,CASCGGGPDTQYF
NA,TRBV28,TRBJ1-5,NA,TGTGCCAGCAGTTTGCGCATGGAAGAGGATCAGCCCCAGCATTTT,CASSLRMEEDQPQHF
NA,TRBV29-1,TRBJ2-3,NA,TGCAGCGTTGGCGGATGGAGAAGAACCAGCACAGATACGCAGTATTTT,CSVGGWRRTSTDTQYF
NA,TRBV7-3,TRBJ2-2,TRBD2,TGTGCCAGCAGCTCAGACCTAGCGGTGAACACCGGGGAGCTGTTTTTT,CASSSDLAVNTGELFF
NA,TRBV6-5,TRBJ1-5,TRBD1,TGTGCCAGCAGCCCCGGGACAGGGACGCATCAGCCCCAGCATTTT,CASSPGTGTHQPQHF
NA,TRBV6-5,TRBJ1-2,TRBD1,TGTGCCAGCAGTTCACAGGGGGCAGACTATGGCTACACCTTC,CASSSQGADYGYTF
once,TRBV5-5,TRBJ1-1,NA,TGTGCCAGCAGCTTGGGACAGGCTGGGAACACTGAAGCTTTCTTT,CASSLGQAGNTEAFF
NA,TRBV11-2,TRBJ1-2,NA,TGTGCCAGCAGCTTAACGGGAGACTATGGCTACACCTTC,CASSLTGDYGYTF
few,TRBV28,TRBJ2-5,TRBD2,TGTGCCAGCAGTTTAAGATCACCGGGAGGGGGGGAAACGGAGACCCAGTACTTC,CASSLRSPGGGETETQYF
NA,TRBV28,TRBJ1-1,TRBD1,TGTGCCAGCAGCAAAGGACAGGGCGGTGGAGCTTTCTTT,CASSKGQGGGAFF
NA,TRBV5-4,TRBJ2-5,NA,TGTGCCAGCAGCTTGGCGTTTGAGACCCAGTACTTC,CASSLAFETQYF
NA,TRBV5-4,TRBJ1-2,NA,TGTGCCAGCAGCTTCGGGGTGGATAACTATGGCTACACCTTC,CASSFGVDNYGYTF